This T cell receptor (beta chain) came from a study of neoadjuvant anti-PD-1 for oral cavity cancer. Trimming pared 2 bases from V and 2 bases from J, leaving 7 bases between. Germline V gives CDR1 MGHDK, CDR2 SYGVNS. The CDR3 extends over 14 amino acids. Worth noting for this clone: Its target is unknown.

PBMC libraries mostly used about 450 ng of input genomic DNA, with six replicates per sample. Clones were sequenced by immunoSEQ multiplex PCR, and TCRdb holds only the in-frame ones, with some missing. The data contain more than 7,000 clones, around 66% of them singletons. The sample's time point: after neoadjuvant nivolumab, at surgical resection. Cohort: HPV-negative, locally advanced oral cavity squamous cell carcinoma patients. PBMCs were not maintained or expanded in culture before analysis. Study-wide points: Each response group had just a few patients in TCR analyses.

This TCR was sampled from a person between 35 and 79 years old with oral cavity squamous cell carcinoma. Sequenced material: PBMCs, taken after nivolumab (anti-PD-1) treatment. The chain combines TRBV25-1 with TRBJ1-3; D call uncertain. The CDR3 spells CASSEERTGNTIYF. CDR3 in DNA: TGTGCCAGCAGTGAAGAAAGAACTGGAAACACCATATATTTT.